Listed here are 2 T cell receptor beta chains from one sample, sequenced in a study of shared clonotypes between healthy human individuals. The method was immunoSEQ multiplex PCR; TCRdb's version includes in-frame clones alone and lacks a portion of them. The sample lists about 600,000 clones, roughly 97% seen once, with approximately 0.057% in the top ten. Sequencing was carried out using naive CD4+ T cells sorted from blood. Subset meaning: CD45RA+ positively selected. These receptors were collected from a woman aged 25 to 39 in good health.

This chain links TRBV6-1 with TRBJ2-1; possible D gene TRBD1, 5 bases. The CDR3 runs to 15 residues. CDR1 and CDR2 from the germline V gene are MNHNS and SASEGT. The V and J ends lost 6 bases and 0 bases respectively, with 12 bases between them. The CDR3 sequence: CASRATVSSYNEQFF. DNA for the CDR3: TGTGCCAGCAGGGCGACAGTTAGCTCCTACAATGAGCAGTTCTTC.

This chain connects TRBV21-1 to TRBJ1-1. TRBV21-1 is designated a pseudogene. The CDR3 is 18 amino acids. The CDR3 loop is CASSKAYSGTEMNTEAFF. The CDR3 DNA sequence: TGTGCCAGCAGCAAAGCGTACTCCGGGACTGAGATGAACACTGAAGCTTTCTTT.